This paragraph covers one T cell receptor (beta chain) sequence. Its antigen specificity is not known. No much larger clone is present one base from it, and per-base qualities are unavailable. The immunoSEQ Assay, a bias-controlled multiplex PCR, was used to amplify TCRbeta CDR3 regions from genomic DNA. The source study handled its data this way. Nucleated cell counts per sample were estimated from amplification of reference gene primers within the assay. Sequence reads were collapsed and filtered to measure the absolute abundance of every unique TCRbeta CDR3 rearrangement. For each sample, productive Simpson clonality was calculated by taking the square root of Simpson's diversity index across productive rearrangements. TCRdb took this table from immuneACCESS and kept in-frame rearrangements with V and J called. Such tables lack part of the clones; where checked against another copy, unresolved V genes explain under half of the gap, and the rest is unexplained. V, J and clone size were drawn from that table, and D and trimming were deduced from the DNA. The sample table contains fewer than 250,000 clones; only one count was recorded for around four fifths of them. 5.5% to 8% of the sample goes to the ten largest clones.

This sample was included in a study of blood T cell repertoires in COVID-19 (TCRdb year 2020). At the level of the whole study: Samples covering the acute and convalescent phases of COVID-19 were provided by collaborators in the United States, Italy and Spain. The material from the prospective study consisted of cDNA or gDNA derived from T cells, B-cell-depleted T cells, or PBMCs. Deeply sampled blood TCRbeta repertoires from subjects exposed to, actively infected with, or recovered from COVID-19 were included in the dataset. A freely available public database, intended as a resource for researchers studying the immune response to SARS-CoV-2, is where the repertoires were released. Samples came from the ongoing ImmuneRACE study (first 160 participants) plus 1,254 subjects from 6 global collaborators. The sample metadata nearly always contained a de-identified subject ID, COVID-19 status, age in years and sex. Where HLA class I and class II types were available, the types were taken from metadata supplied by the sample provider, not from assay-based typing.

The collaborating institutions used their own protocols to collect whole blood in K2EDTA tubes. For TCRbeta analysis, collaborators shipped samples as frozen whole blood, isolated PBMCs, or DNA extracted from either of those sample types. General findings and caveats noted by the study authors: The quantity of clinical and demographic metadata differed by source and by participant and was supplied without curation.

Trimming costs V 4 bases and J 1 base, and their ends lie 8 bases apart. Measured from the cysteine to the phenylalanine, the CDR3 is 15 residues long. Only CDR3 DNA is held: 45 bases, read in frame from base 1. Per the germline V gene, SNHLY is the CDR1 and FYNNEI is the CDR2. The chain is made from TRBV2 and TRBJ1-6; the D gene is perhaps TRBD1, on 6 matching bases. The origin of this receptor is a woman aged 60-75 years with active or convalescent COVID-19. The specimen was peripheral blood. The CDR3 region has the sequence CASSVDSSYNSPLHF. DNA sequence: TGTGCCAGCAGTGTGGACAGTTCCTATAATTCACCCCTCCACTTT.